A single sample is the source of the 23 T cell receptor beta chains below, sequenced in a study of cytomegalovirus exposure and HLA in healthy donors. PCR was performed using 60 Vbeta and 13 Jbeta primers. TCRdb's table, derived via immunoSEQ multiplex PCR, lists solely in-frame clones and lacks some. The data show roughly 170,000 clones, with about 79% seen just once and 0.95% to 1.5% held by the top ten. Sequencing was done on a sample of PBMCs. These TCRs come from a girl aged 2-9 years in good health and CMV-seropositive.

This clone is a singleton in its sample. The V call is TRBV19, the J call TRBJ1-3; D call uncertain. Trimming removed 6 bases from V and 1 base from J, with 10 bases in between. Germline V CDR1 and CDR2: LNHDA, SQIVND (reference sequence). The CDR3 runs to 14 residues. The CDR3, as DNA: TGTGCCAGTAGCAAACCTAATTCTGGAAACACCATATATTTT. Its protein is CASSKPNSGNTIYF. The full variable domain, its missing parts supplied by reference TRBV19 and TRBJ1-3, is DGGITQSPKYLFRKEGQNVTLSCEQNLNHDAMYWYRQDPGQGLRLIYYSQIVNDFQKGDIAEGYSVSREKKESFPLTVTSAQKNPTAFYLCASSKPNSGNTIYFGEGSWLTVV.

The rearrangement uses TRBV6-5 and TRBJ2-5; 13 bases map to TRBD2. Germline V gene sequence: CDR1 MNHEY, CDR2 SVGAGI. CDR3 length: 15 amino acids. After removal of 6 bases from V and 6 bases from J, the junction contained 7 bases not matched to a gene. CDR3 protein: CASSLTSGRVKTQYF. The CDR3 region has the DNA TGTGCCAGCAGCCTCACTAGCGGGAGGGTAAAGACCCAGTACTTC.

The chain has TRBV27 and TRBJ2-1; 7 positions match TRBD1. V was pared by 2 bases and J by 7 bases, with 11 bases of the junction left unmatched. The CDR3 is 16 amino acids. Germline CDR1 reads MNHEY; CDR2 reads SMNVEV (reference sequence). The CDR3 coding sequence is TGTGCCAGCAGTTTAGGCCCAAAGGGGGCGTCAAATGAGCAGTTCTTC. It codes for CASSLGPKGASNEQFF.

Here the CDR3 reads CASSFWGGSYEQYF. The CDR3 bases are TGTGCCAGCAGCTTTTGGGGGGGTTCCTACGAGCAGTACTTC. This rearrangement joins TRBV13 to TRBJ2-7, with 7 bases lining up with TRBD2. Trimming cost V 3 bases and J 1 base; bases outside gene matches: 3. Germline V gene data show CDR1 as PRHDT and CDR2 as FYEKMQ (reference sequence). This CDR3 comprises 14 residues.

The J gene is TRBJ2-5, the V gene TRBV9; 7 positions match TRBD2. This CDR3 contains 16 residues. CDR1 and CDR2 from the germline V gene are SGDLS and YYNGEE. The trim removed 0 bases at V and 2 bases at J, leaving 7 bases unmatched. This CDR3 is CASSVATRGRQETQYF. In nucleotides, the CDR3 is TGTGCCAGCAGCGTAGCTACGCGGGGGAGACAAGAGACCCAGTACTTC.

The V gene is TRBV28, the J gene TRBJ1-1, with D hard to call. Germline assignment: CDR1 MDHEN and CDR2 SYDVKM. Trimming took 2 bases from V and 0 from J, leaving 4 bases between them. This CDR3 has 13 residues. CDR3 nucleotide sequence: TGTGCCAGCAGTTTACCCGTGAACACTGAAGCTTTCTTT. Its translation is CASSLPVNTEAFF.

J is TRBJ2-3 and V is TRBV2; tentatively, D is TRBD1 (5 bases). The CDR3 has 12 residues. CDR1 is SNHLY, CDR2 FYNNEI, per germline. V lost 4 bases to trimming and J lost 10 bases, with 12 bases between them. In DNA, the CDR3 is TGTGCCAGCAGTGGGGAAGGGGCTGCGCAGTATTTT. Translation: CASSGEGAAQYF.

The chain uses TRBV5-4 and TRBJ1-1, with D unresolved. Deletions cut 1 base from V and 4 bases from J, with 8 bases between. The CDR3 spans 13 residues. Per the germline V gene, CDR1 is SGHNT and CDR2 is YYREEE (reference sequence). CDR3 region: CASSLTAFTEAFF. The CDR3 region has the DNA TGTGCCAGCAGCTTGACAGCTTTCACTGAAGCTTTCTTT.

The rearrangement joins TRBV30 to TRBJ2-7; 11 nucleotides line up with TRBD2. CDR3 length: 15 residues. CDR1 is GTSNPN and CDR2 is SVGIG in the germline V gene (reference sequence). V lost 4 bases and J lost 2; bases outside the gene matches: 7. CDR3 in amino acids: CAWTRGTSGAYEQYF. The CDR3 nucleotides are TGTGCCTGGACCCGAGGGACTAGCGGAGCCTACGAGCAGTACTTC.

The CDR3: CASSPCLTEAFF. The CDR3 nucleotides are TGCGCCAGCAGTCCTTGTTTGACTGAAGCTTTCTTT. J is TRBJ1-1 and V is TRBV23-1; D unresolved. TRBV23-1 is an open reading frame whose function is uncertain. The CDR3 loop spans 12 amino acids. Trimming took off 4 bases at V and 5 bases at J, with 8 bases between the two ends.

This clone was detected only once. This sequence joins TRBV5-4 and TRBJ2-1, with 14 bases lining up with TRBD2. Germline V gene data show CDR1 as SGHNT and CDR2 as YYREEE (reference sequence). The CDR3 runs 16 residues. V trimming: 4 bases; J trimming: 7 bases; junction bases outside the gene matches: 7. The CDR3 sequence: CASSPGLAGVFNEQFF. The DNA of the CDR3 is TGTGCCAGCAGCCCGGGACTAGCGGGAGTATTTAATGAGCAGTTCTTC. The variable domain in full, completed from reference TRBV5-4 and TRBJ2-1, reads ETGVTQSPTHLIKTRGQQVTLRCSSQSGHNTVSWYQQALGQGPQFIFQYYREEENGRGNFPPRFSGLQFPNYSSELNVNALELDDSALYLCASSPGLAGVFNEQFFGPGTRLTVL.

This clone appeared once. The chain employs TRBV29-1 and TRBJ2-7, with D tentatively TRBD1 (6 bases). Germline-derived CDR1 and CDR2 are SQVTM and ANQGSEA. The V end was cut by 7 bases, the J end by 7 bases, with 29 bases between. This CDR3 has 16 amino acids. The CDR3 DNA sequence: TGCAGCGCTAGAATCCGAGGGGGTACACAGTCAAAGGAGCAGTACTTC. Translating gives CSARIRGGTQSKEQYF.

The gene calls are TRBV6-5 and TRBJ1-3, with unresolved D. This CDR3 is 13 amino acids long. V shed 5 bases and J shed 2 bases, with 7 bases lying between them. CDR1 and CDR2 (germline): MNHEY, SVGAGI. DNA of the CDR3: TGTGCCAGCAGTCAGGATCCTGGAAACACCATATATTTT. Protein sequence: CASSQDPGNTIYF.

Comment on this clone: This CDR3 is missing its conserved last phenylalanine or tryptophan, likely due to a read error. The chain links TRBV27 to TRBJ1-2; D unclear. Germline lookup yields CDR1 MNHEY and CDR2 SMNVEV (reference sequence). CDR3 length equals 15 residues. The germline V and J ends were trimmed by 4 bases and 0 bases, with 12 bases remaining between them. The chain's CDR3 is CASSSNGAANYGYTL. DNA for the CDR3: TGTGCCAGCAGTTCCAACGGAGCAGCTAACTATGGCTACACCCTC.

In this sample, this clone turned up a few times. CDR3 protein: CASSVARLAGAGGELFF. CDR3 nucleotide sequence: TGTGCCAGCAGCGTAGCTCGGCTAGCGGGGGCTGGCGGGGAGCTGTTTTTT. The chain links TRBV9 to TRBJ2-2; 10 bases fit TRBD2. Germline V gene data show CDR1 as SGDLS and CDR2 as YYNGEE. J gave up 7 bases and V 0 bases, and 9 bases lay outside the gene matches. The CDR3 sequence is 17 residues long.

This chain's CDR3 is CARSTWASGVYEQYF. The CDR3 region has the DNA TGTGCCAGAAGCACGTGGGCTAGCGGAGTCTACGAGCAGTACTTC. This chain connects TRBV5-3 to TRBJ2-7; 7 positions agree with TRBD2. TRBV5-3 is sorted into the ORF group, with uncertain function. V was clipped by 4 bases and J by 3 bases; unmatched bases: 10. This CDR3 is built from 15 residues.

The rearrangement uses TRBV9 and TRBJ1-2; 7 bases align to TRBD1. Germline V gene lookup returns CDR1 SGDLS and CDR2 YYNGEE. Losses at the gene ends were 0 bases for V and 8 bases for J; bases not matched to a gene: 7. This CDR3 spans 14 amino acids. The CDR3 coding sequence is TGTGCCAGCAGCGTAGGAAGGGGGCAAGGCGGCTACACCTTC. Translation: CASSVGRGQGGYTF.

This chain uses TRBV7-3 with TRBJ2-7; D perhaps matches TRBD1 (6 bases). Trimming stripped 3 bases from V and 2 bases from J, with 14 bases between. Looked up from germline, CDR1 is SGHTA and CDR2 is FQGTGA. The CDR3 totals 15 residues. This CDR3 reads CASSLRAGDTYEQYF. The CDR3 DNA is TGTGCCAGCAGCTTGAGGGCCGGGGACACCTACGAGCAGTACTTC.

The count of this clone is one. This rearrangement joins TRBV27 to TRBJ2-7; a possible D gene is TRBD2 (5 bases). Trimming cost V 6 bases and J 7 bases, with 16 bases left between them. CDR3 size: 13 residues. Germline V gene lookup returns CDR1 MNHEY and CDR2 SMNVEV (reference sequence). DNA of the CDR3: TGTGCCAGCAGCTATGGACTGGGCGCGGAGCAGTACTTC. Residues: CASSYGLGAEQYF.

The chain recombines TRBV29-1 with TRBJ2-1; TRBD1 is a possible D gene (6 bases). Germline V gene data show CDR1 as SQVTM and CDR2 as ANQGSEA. The CDR3 consists of 13 residues. The ends were cut back, 6 bases at V and 4 bases at J, with 13 bases in the middle. CDR3 sequence: CSVGDTPYNEQFF. The CDR3 coding sequence is TGCAGCGTCGGGGACACCCCGTACAATGAGCAGTTCTTC.

The chain joins TRBV10-1 to TRBJ2-2; 8 bases match TRBD2. Trimming took 6 bases from V and 0 from J; bases not matched to a gene: 3. This CDR3 is 15 amino acids long. Germline CDR1 is WNHNN and CDR2 is SYGVQD (reference sequence). CDR3 coding DNA: TGCGCCAGCAGCACGGGACTAGCGAACACCGGGGAGCTGTTTTTT. Protein: CASSTGLANTGELFF.

The CDR3 nucleotides are TGTGCCAGCAGTGGGACAACTGGAAACACCATATATTTT. Amino acids: CASSGTTGNTIYF. The rearrangement links TRBV2 to TRBJ1-3, with a tentative D call TRBD1 (5 bases). This CDR3 has 13 residues. Deletions cut 4 bases from V and 2 bases from J, with 6 bases between. Per germline, CDR1 SNHLY and CDR2 FYNNEI.

J is TRBJ2-7 and V is TRBV11-2, with 7 bases matching TRBD2. This CDR3 is 18 amino acids long. Losses at the gene ends were 5 bases for V and 0 bases for J; bases not matched to a gene: 16. Germline V lookup: CDR1 SGHAT, CDR2 FQNNGV. CDR3 sequence reads: CASSGHPSRGGPSYEQYF. The CDR3 nucleotides read TGTGCCAGCAGCGGACATCCCTCTCGCGGGGGACCCTCCTACGAGCAGTACTTC. Supplemented by reference TRBV11-2 and TRBJ2-7, the full variable domain reads EAGVAQSPRYKIIEKRQSVAFWCNPISGHATLYWYQQILGQGPKLLIQFQNNGVVDDSQLPKDRFSAERLKGVDSTLKIQPAKLEDSAVYLCASSGHPSRGGPSYEQYFGPGTRLTVT.